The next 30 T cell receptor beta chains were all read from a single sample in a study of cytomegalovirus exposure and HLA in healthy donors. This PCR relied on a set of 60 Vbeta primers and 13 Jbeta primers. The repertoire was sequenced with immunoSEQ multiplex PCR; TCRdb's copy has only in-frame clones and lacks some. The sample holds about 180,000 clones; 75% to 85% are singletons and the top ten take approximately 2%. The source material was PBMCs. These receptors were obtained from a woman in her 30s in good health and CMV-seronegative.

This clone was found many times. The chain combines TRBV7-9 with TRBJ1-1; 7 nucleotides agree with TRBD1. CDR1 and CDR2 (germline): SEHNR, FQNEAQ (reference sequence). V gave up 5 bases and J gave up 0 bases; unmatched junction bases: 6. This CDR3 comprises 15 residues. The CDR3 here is CASSKRQGMNTEAFF. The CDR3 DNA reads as TGTGCCAGCAGCAAGAGACAGGGAATGAACACTGAAGCTTTCTTT.

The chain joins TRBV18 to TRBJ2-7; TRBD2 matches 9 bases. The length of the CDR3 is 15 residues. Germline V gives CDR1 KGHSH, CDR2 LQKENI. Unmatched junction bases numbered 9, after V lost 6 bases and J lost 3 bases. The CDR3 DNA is TGTGCCAGCTCTCCCATAGCGGGAGCCAGCTACGAGCAGTACTTC. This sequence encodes CASSPIAGASYEQYF.

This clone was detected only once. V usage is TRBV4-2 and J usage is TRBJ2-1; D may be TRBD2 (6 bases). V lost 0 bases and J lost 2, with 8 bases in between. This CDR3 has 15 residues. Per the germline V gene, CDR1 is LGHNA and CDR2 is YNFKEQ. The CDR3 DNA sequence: TGTGCCAGCAGCCAAGATGGCGGGGCCTACAATGAGCAGTTCTTC. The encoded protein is CASSQDGGAYNEQFF.

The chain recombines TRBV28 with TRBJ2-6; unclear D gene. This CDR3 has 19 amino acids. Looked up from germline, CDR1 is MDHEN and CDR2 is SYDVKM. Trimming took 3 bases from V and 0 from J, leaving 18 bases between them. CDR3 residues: CASSFSGWRQPSGANVLTF. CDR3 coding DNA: TGTGCCAGCAGTTTTTCCGGCTGGCGGCAGCCCTCTGGGGCCAACGTCCTGACTTTC. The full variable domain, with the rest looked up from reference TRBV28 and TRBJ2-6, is DVKVTQSSRYLVKRTGEKVFLECVQDMDHENMFWYRQDPGLGLRLIYFSYDVKMKEKGDIPEGYSVSREKKERFSLILESASTNQTSMYLCASSFSGWRQPSGANVLTFGAGSRLTVL.

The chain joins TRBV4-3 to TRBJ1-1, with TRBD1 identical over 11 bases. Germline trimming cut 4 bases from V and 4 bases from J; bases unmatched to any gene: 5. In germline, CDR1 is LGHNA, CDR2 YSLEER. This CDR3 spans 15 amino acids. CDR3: CASSPLGQGVTEAFF. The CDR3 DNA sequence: TGCGCCAGCAGCCCACTGGGACAGGGGGTCACTGAAGCTTTCTTT.

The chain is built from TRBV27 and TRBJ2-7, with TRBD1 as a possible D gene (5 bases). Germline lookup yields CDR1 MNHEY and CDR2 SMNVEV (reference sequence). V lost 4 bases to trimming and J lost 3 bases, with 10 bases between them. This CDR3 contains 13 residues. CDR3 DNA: TGTGCCAGCAGTTGGGGCCACCTCTACGAGCAGTACTTC. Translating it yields CASSWGHLYEQYF.

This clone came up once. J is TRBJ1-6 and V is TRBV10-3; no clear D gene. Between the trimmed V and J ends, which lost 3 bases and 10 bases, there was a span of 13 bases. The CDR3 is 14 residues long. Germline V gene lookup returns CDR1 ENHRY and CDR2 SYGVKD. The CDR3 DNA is TGTGCCATCAGTGAAGTGGGCGCAGGATCACCCCTCCACTTT. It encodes CAISEVGAGSPLHF.

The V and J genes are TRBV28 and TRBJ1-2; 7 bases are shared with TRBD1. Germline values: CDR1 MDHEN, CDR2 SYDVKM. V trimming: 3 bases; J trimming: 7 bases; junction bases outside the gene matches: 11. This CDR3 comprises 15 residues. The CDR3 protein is CASSFGARGWIGYTF. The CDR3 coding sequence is TGTGCCAGCAGTTTCGGCGCCAGGGGGTGGATTGGCTACACCTTC.

The chain's CDR3 is CASSAGGFMNTEAFF. The CDR3 coding sequence is TGTGCCAGCAGTGCAGGAGGGTTTATGAACACTGAAGCTTTCTTT. V usage is TRBV27 and J usage is TRBJ1-1; D is ambiguous. Germline CDR1 is MNHEY and CDR2 is SMNVEV (reference sequence). V lost 5 bases and J lost 0, with 13 bases in between. The CDR3 consists of 15 residues.

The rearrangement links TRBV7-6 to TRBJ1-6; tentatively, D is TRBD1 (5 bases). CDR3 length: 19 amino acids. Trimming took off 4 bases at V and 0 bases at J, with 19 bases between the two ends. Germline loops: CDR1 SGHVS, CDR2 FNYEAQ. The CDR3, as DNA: TGTGCCAGCAGCTACCGCCGGGGGGGGAAGAGCTCCTATAATTCACCCCTCCACTTT. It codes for CASSYRRGGKSSYNSPLHF.

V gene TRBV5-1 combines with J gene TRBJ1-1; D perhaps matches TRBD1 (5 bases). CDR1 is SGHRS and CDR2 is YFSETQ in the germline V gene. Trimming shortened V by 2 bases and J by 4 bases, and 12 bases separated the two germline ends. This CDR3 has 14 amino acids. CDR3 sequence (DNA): TGCGCCAGCAGCTTCGACGGGGGGAGCACTGAAGCTTTCTTT. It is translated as CASSFDGGSTEAFF.

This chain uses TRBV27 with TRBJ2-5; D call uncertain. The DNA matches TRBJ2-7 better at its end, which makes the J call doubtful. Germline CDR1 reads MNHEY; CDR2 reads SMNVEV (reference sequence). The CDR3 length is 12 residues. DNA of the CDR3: TGTGCCAGCGCCCCCCACCTAGGCGAGCAGTACTTC. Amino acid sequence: CASAPHLGEQYF.

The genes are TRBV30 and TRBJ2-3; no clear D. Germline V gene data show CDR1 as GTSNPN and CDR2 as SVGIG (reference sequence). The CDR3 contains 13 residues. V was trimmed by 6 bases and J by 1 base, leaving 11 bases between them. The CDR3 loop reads CACTAPGTDTQYF. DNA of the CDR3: TGTGCCTGTACTGCTCCCGGCACAGATACGCAGTATTTT. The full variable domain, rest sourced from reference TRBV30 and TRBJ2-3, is SQTIHQWPATLVQPVGSPLSLECTVEGTSNPNLYWYRQAAGRGLQLLFYSVGIGQISSEVPQNLSASRPQDRQFILSSKKLLLSDSGFYLCACTAPGTDTQYFGPGTRLTVL.

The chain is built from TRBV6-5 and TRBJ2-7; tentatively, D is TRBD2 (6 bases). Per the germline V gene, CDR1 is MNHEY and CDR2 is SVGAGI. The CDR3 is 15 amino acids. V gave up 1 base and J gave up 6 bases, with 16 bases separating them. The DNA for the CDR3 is TGTGCCAGCAGTTACTACACGCGCGGGGTGGGCGAGCAGTACTTC. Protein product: CASSYYTRGVGEQYF.

This CDR3 reads CASSFDRTETQYF. The CDR3 nucleotides read TGTGCCAGCAGCTTCGACAGGACAGAGACCCAGTACTTC. The genes are TRBV11-2 and TRBJ2-5, with a weak D call TRBD1 (6 bases). CDR1 is SGHAT, CDR2 FQNNGV, per germline. The CDR3 loop spans 13 amino acids. V was pared by 3 bases and J by 4 bases, with 9 bases between.

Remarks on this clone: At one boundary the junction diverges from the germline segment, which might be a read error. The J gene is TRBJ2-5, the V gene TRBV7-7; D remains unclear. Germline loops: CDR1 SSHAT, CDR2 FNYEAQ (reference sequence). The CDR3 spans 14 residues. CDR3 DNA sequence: TGTGCTAGCAGCTTAACGGGTCCCCCGGAGACCCAGTACTTC. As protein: CASSLTGPPETQYF.

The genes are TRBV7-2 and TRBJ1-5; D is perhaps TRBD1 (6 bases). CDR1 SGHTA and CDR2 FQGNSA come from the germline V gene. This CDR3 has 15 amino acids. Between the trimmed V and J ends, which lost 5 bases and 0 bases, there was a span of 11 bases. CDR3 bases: TGTGCCAGCAGCCAGACAGGAAATAGCAATCAGCCCCAGCATTTT. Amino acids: CASSQTGNSNQPQHF. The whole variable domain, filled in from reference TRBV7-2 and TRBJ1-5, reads GAGVSQSPSNKVTEKGKDVELRCDPISGHTALYWYRQSLGQGLEFLIYFQGNSAPDKSGLPSDRFSAERTGGSVSTLTIQRTQQEDSAVYLCASSQTGNSNQPQHFGDGTRLSIL.

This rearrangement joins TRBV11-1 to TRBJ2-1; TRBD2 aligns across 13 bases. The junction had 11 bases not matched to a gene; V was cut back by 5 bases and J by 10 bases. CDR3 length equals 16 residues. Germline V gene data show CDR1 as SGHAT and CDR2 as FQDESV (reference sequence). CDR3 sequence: CASSTGTSGMGREQFF. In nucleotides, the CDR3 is TGTGCCAGCAGCACCGGGACTAGCGGGATGGGGCGAGAGCAGTTCTTC. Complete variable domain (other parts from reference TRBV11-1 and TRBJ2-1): EAEVAQSPRYKITEKSQAVAFWCDPISGHATLYWYRQILGQGPELLVQFQDESVVDDSQLPKDRFSAERLKGVDSTLKIQPAELGDSAMYLCASSTGTSGMGREQFFGPGTRLTVL.

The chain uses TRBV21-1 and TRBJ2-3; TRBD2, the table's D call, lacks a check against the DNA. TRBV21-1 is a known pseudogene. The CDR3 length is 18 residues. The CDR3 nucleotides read TGTGCCAGCAGCAAAGTACTAGAAGGGACTAGCGGGGCAGATACGCAGTATTTT. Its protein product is CASSKVLEGTSGADTQYF.

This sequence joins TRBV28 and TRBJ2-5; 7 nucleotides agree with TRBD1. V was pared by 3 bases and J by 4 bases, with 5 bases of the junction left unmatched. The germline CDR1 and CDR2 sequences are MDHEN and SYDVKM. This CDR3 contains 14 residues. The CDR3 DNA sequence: TGTGCCAGCAGTTTGCAGGGGGTAAGAGAGACCCAGTACTTC. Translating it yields CASSLQGVRETQYF.

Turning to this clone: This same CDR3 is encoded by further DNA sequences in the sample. CDR3 region: CASSSGQQETQYF. DNA for the CDR3: TGTGCCAGCAGTTCCGGACAACAAGAGACCCAGTACTTC. V usage is TRBV28 and J usage is TRBJ2-5; the D gene is possibly TRBD1 (5 bases). The germline V gene has CDR1 MDHEN and CDR2 SYDVKM. The CDR3 consists of 13 residues. V shed 4 bases and J shed 2 bases, with 8 bases lying between them.

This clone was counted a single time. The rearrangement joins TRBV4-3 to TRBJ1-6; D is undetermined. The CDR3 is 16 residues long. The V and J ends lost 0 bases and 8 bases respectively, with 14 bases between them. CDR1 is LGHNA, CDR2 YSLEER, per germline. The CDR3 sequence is CASSQEHTGNHSPLHF. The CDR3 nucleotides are TGCGCCAGCAGCCAAGAGCACACGGGGAATCATTCACCCCTCCACTTT.

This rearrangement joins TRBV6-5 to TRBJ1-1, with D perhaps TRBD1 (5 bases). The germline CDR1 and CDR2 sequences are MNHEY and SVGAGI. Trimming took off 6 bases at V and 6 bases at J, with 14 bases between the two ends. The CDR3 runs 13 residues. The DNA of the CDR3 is TGTGCCAGCAGCATTTCAGGGCGCGCTGAAGCTTTCTTT. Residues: CASSISGRAEAFF.

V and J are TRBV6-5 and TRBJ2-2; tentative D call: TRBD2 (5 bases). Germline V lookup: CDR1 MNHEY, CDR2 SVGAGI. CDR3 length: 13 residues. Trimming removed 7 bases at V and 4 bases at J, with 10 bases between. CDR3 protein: CASIRAGTGELFF. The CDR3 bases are TGTGCCAGCATTAGGGCGGGCACCGGGGAGCTGTTTTTT.

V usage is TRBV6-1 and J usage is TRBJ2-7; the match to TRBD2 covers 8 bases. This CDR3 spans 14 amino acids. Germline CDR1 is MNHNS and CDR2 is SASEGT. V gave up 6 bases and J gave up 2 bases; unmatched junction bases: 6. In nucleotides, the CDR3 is TGTGCCAGCAGGGGTACTAGCGGAACCTACGAGCAGTACTTC. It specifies CASRGTSGTYEQYF.

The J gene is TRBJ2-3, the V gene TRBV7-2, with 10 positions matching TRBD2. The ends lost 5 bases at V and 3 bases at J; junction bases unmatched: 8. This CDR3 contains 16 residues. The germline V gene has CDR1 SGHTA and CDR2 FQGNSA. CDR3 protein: CASSPATSGWTDTQYF. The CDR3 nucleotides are TGTGCCAGCAGCCCAGCGACTAGCGGGTGGACAGATACGCAGTATTTT.

The chain's CDR3 is CASSQTVRNYGYTF. CDR3 bases: TGCGCCAGCAGTCAGACAGTACGAAACTATGGCTACACCTTC. The V and J genes are TRBV10-2 and TRBJ1-2; TRBD1 might be the D (5 bases). CDR1 is WSHSY and CDR2 is SAAADI in the germline V gene. The CDR3 runs to 14 residues. V lost 5 bases, J lost 2 bases, and 12 bases lay in between.

The CDR3 DNA sequence: TGTGCCAGCAGCTCAGAAATCCGGGACAGGGATTTCTATGGCTACACCTTC. It is translated as CASSSEIRDRDFYGYTF. The chain links TRBV11-2 to TRBJ1-2, with TRBD1 identical over 9 bases. CDR1 is SGHAT and CDR2 is FQNNGV in the germline V gene. CDR3 length: 17 amino acids. Trimming at V came to 4 bases and at J to 4 bases, leaving 13 bases not matched to a gene.

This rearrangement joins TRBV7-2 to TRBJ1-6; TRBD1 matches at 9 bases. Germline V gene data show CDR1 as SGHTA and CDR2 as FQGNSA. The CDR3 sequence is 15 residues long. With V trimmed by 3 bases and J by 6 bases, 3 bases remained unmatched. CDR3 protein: CASSFLDRGNSPLHF. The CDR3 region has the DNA TGTGCCAGCAGCTTTTTGGACAGGGGTAATTCACCCCTCCACTTT. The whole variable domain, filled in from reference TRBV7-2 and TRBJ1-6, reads GAGVSQSPSNKVTEKGKDVELRCDPISGHTALYWYRQSLGQGLEFLIYFQGNSAPDKSGLPSDRFSAERTGGSVSTLTIQRTQQEDSAVYLCASSFLDRGNSPLHFGNGTRLTVT.

The CDR3 bases are TGCGCCAGCAGCCCCCCTAGCGGGCTTGCGAACACCGGGGAGCTGTTTTTT. It yields the protein CASSPPSGLANTGELFF. This chain joins TRBV5-1 and TRBJ2-2, with 8 bases matching TRBD2. The CDR3 spans 17 residues. The V segment lost 4 bases and the J segment 0 bases; nucleotides outside the gene matches: 8. Germline CDR1 is SGHRS and CDR2 is YFSETQ.